These 26 T cell receptor beta chains came from one sample sequenced in a study of shared clonotypes between healthy human individuals. This table comes from immunoSEQ multiplex PCR, and its TCRdb copy is limited to in-frame clones, with some not included. The table lists approximately 1,000,000 clones, 70% to 80% of them singletons. Material: memory CD4+ T cells from PBMCs. The subset denotes: CD45RA-negative fraction. Receptor source: a man younger than 30 in good health. Some clones in this sample may be carry-over from other donors' samples.

This clone appeared many times. The J gene is TRBJ2-1, the V gene TRBV5-4; 9 nucleotides match TRBD2. This CDR3 is built from 16 residues. The ends lost 4 bases at V and 8 bases at J; junction bases unmatched: 13. The germline gives CDR1 SGHNT, CDR2 YYREEE (reference sequence). The CDR3 spells CASSPAGRVAGDEQFF. The CDR3 nucleotides are TGTGCCAGCAGCCCCGCGGGTCGGGTAGCGGGAGATGAGCAGTTCTTC.

V and J are TRBV10-3 and TRBJ2-3, with no clear D. Trimming cost V 0 bases and J 1 base, with 11 bases left between them. The CDR3 extends over 16 amino acids. Germline V CDR1 and CDR2: ENHRY, SYGVKD. The CDR3 coding sequence is TGTGCCATCAGTGAGTCTTCTTCCCTGGGCACAGATACGCAGTATTTT. Its translation is CAISESSSLGTDTQYF.

In this sample, this clone turned up a few times. V and J are TRBV28 and TRBJ1-2, with D hard to call. Trimming cost V 2 bases and J 3 bases, with 7 bases left between them. Germline assignment: CDR1 MDHEN and CDR2 SYDVKM. The CDR3 loop spans 13 amino acids. The CDR3 spells CASSLQEYYGYTF. The CDR3 bases are TGTGCCAGCAGTTTACAGGAGTACTATGGCTACACCTTC.

This clone was seen a handful of times. The rearrangement joins TRBV27 to TRBJ2-5; TRBD2 matches 7 bases. Germline CDR1 and CDR2: MNHEY and SMNVEV (reference sequence). The CDR3 runs to 17 residues. V shed 0 bases, J shed 5 bases, and the junction held 12 bases outside the gene matches. The CDR3 sequence: CASSLSGMTSFVETQYF. The CDR3 coding sequence is TGTGCCAGCAGTTTATCGGGAATGACTAGCTTTGTCGAGACCCAGTACTTC.

About this clone: This may be a read error, as it is one base from a much larger clone. The same CDR3 is also encoded by other DNA sequences in this sample. The chain recombines TRBV7-3 with TRBJ2-5; tentatively, D is TRBD1 (6 bases). This CDR3 is built from 14 residues. Germline values: CDR1 SGHTA, CDR2 FQGTGA. V lost 2 bases and J lost 1, with 8 bases in between. Here the CDR3 DNA reads TGTGCCAGCAGCTTAGGCAGGGGCCAAGAGACCCAGTACTTC. Amino acids: CASSLGRGQETQYF.

This chain uses TRBV7-2 with TRBJ1-1, with D possibly matching TRBD1 (5 bases). The CDR3 extends over 14 amino acids. The V gene's germline CDR1 is SGHTA and CDR2 FQGNSA. Deletions cut 4 bases from V and 0 bases from J, with 9 bases between. CDR3 bases: TGTGCCAGCAGCTCACGACAGCTGAACACTGAAGCTTTCTTT. This encodes CASSSRQLNTEAFF.

This chain joins TRBV9 and TRBJ2-3, with unresolved D. Trimming removed 1 base from V and 1 base from J, with 10 bases in between. The CDR3 runs to 15 residues. Germline values: CDR1 SGDLS, CDR2 YYNGEE. CDR3 residues: CASSVRLAGTDTQYF. The CDR3 DNA follows: TGTGCCAGCAGCGTACGACTGGCGGGCACAGATACGCAGTATTTT.

This clone was recorded a few times. The chain carries TRBV6-6 and TRBJ1-1, with a tentative D call TRBD1 (5 bases). The V end lost 7 bases, the J end lost 10 bases, and 16 bases lay between the germline ends. The germline gives CDR1 MNHNY, CDR2 SVGAGI (reference sequence). CDR3 length: 12 residues. CDR3 sequence (DNA): TGTGCCAGCACCCAGGGCGACCTTCCAGCTTTCTTT. This sequence encodes CASTQGDLPAFF.

The rearrangement uses TRBV20-1 and TRBJ2-5; D unclear. The length of the CDR3 is 10 residues. The germline V and J ends were trimmed by 5 bases and 6 bases, with 7 bases remaining between them. Germline V gene data show CDR1 as DFQATT and CDR2 as SNEGSKA (reference sequence). CDR3 sequence reads: CSAARQTQYF. In nucleotides, the CDR3 is TGCAGTGCTGCCAGGCAGACCCAGTACTTC.

V and J are TRBV2 and TRBJ2-4, with 9 bases lining up with TRBD1. The CDR3 has 17 amino acids. Germline-derived CDR1 and CDR2 are SNHLY and FYNNEI. Trimming removed 7 bases from V and 0 bases from J; junction bases left unmatched: 10. The CDR3 nucleotides are TGTGCCAGCAATCAAAAACAGGGGGCCCTAGCCAAAAACATTCAGTACTTC. As protein: CASNQKQGALAKNIQYF.

The rearrangement links TRBV28 to TRBJ1-1, with D possibly TRBD1 on 5 matching bases. The length of the CDR3 is 11 residues. Germline loops: CDR1 MDHEN, CDR2 SYDVKM. Trimming stripped 8 bases from V and 6 bases from J, with 10 bases between. CDR3 in DNA: TGTGCCAGCGGATCGACAGCTGAAGCTTTCTTT. This gives the protein CASGSTAEAFF.

The J gene is TRBJ2-1, the V gene TRBV4-1, with TRBD1 matching 8 bases. CDR1 and CDR2 (germline): MGHRA, YSYEKL. The CDR3 is made up of 15 amino acids. The trim removed 4 bases at V and 8 bases at J, leaving 10 bases unmatched. The CDR3 bases are TGCGCCAGCAGCCGTTATGGACAGGGTGGGCATGAGCAGTTCTTC. Translated: CASSRYGQGGHEQFF.

This clone was picked up a small number of times. The V gene is TRBV7-3, the J gene TRBJ2-1, with 11 positions matching TRBD2. Germline loops: CDR1 SGHTA, CDR2 FQGTGA. Trimming removed 5 bases from V and 2 bases from J; junction bases left unmatched: 5. The CDR3 totals 16 residues. The CDR3 is CASSNSLAGAYNEQFF. CDR3 coding DNA: TGTGCCAGCAGCAATTCACTAGCGGGAGCCTACAATGAGCAGTTCTTC.

CDR3 amino acids: CASTGTGEKLFF. The CDR3 DNA follows: TGTGCCAGCACCGGGACGGGCGAAAAACTGTTTTTT. The rearrangement links TRBV27 to TRBJ1-4; perhaps TRBD1 as D (5 bases). V lost 7 bases and J 8 bases, leaving 11 bases between the germline ends. CDR3 length equals 12 residues. From germline, CDR1 is MNHEY and CDR2 SMNVEV (reference sequence).

The rearrangement joins TRBV6-5 to TRBJ2-3; TRBD2 agrees at 10 bases. Germline lookup yields CDR1 MNHEY and CDR2 SVGAGI. The CDR3 sequence is 15 residues long. V was clipped by 8 bases and J by 6 bases; unmatched bases: 11. CDR3 DNA sequence: TGTGCCAGCCGGCGGCTAGCGGGAGCGGCTGATACGCAGTATTTT. Amino acid sequence: CASRRLAGAADTQYF.

The gene calls are TRBV18 and TRBJ2-7, with D uncertain. This CDR3 has 13 amino acids. The germline V gene has CDR1 KGHSH and CDR2 LQKENI. Trimming pared 3 bases from V and 2 bases from J, leaving 8 bases between. CDR3 nucleotide sequence: TGTGCCAGCTCACCCTATGTCGCCTACGAGCAGTACTTC. Its protein product is CASSPYVAYEQYF. Full variable domain (missing parts from reference TRBV18 and TRBJ2-7): NAGVMQNPRHLVRRRGQEARLRCSPMKGHSHVYWYRQLPEEGLKFMVYLQKENIIDESGMPKERFSAEFPKEGPSILRIQQVVRGDSAAYFCASSPYVAYEQYFGPGTRLTVT.

The V and J genes are TRBV2 and TRBJ2-2, with D maybe TRBD2 (6 bases). V dropped 6 bases and J dropped 5 bases, with 10 bases sitting between them. Germline lookup yields CDR1 SNHLY and CDR2 FYNNEI. The CDR3 is 13 amino acids. The CDR3 reads CASRLAETGELFF. Here the CDR3 DNA reads TGTGCCAGCAGACTAGCAGAGACCGGGGAGCTGTTTTTT.

The chain recombines TRBV4-2 with TRBJ2-5, with TRBD2 matching over 11 bases. Germline V gene lookup returns CDR1 LGHNA and CDR2 YNFKEQ. The CDR3 sequence is 17 residues long. The junction had 10 bases not matched to a gene; V was cut back by 0 bases and J by 7 bases. For the CDR3, the DNA is TGTGCCAGCAGCCAAGATGTGACTAGCGGGGCCGGGGGGACCCAGTACTTC. The encoded protein is CASSQDVTSGAGGTQYF.

The chain has TRBV5-4 and TRBJ1-1; tentatively, D is TRBD1 (5 bases). V lost 4 bases to trimming and J lost 4 bases, with 14 bases between them. Germline CDR1 reads SGHNT; CDR2 reads YYREEE (reference sequence). This CDR3 has 14 amino acids. This CDR3 reads CASSPTGRVTEAFF. As DNA, the CDR3 is TGTGCCAGCAGCCCCACGGGACGGGTCACTGAAGCTTTCTTT.

V is TRBV7-9 and J is TRBJ1-4, with no clear D. The CDR3 is 14 amino acids. Germline assignment: CDR1 SEHNR and CDR2 FQNEAQ (reference sequence). V lost 0 bases, J lost 4 bases, and 6 bases lay in between. CDR3 nucleotide sequence: TGTGCCAGCAGCTTAGCTGCAGGTAATGAAAAACTGTTTTTT. Translating it yields CASSLAAGNEKLFF.

The rearrangement joins TRBV27 to TRBJ1-4; no firm D call. Germline assignment: CDR1 MNHEY and CDR2 SMNVEV (reference sequence). V was clipped by 8 bases and J by 8 bases, with 12 bases between them. CDR3 length equals 12 residues. The CDR3 bases are TGTGCCAGCCGAGCGGCCGGGGAAAAACTGTTTTTT. This codes for CASRAAGEKLFF.

This rearrangement joins TRBV28 to TRBJ1-2; the D gene is possibly TRBD1 (6 bases). CDR3 size: 14 residues. The germline V gene has CDR1 MDHEN and CDR2 SYDVKM. V lost 7 bases, J lost 6 bases, and 18 bases lay in between. The chain's CDR3 is CASTSYTQGNGYTF. DNA of the CDR3: TGTGCCAGCACCAGCTACACCCAGGGGAATGGCTACACCTTC.

Details on this clone: Other DNA sequences in the same sample also yield this CDR3. The gene calls are TRBV29-1 and TRBJ1-2; the D is unclear. The V and J ends lost 4 bases and 0 bases respectively, with 3 bases between them. The germline gives CDR1 SQVTM, CDR2 ANQGSEA. This CDR3 has 11 residues. In DNA, the CDR3 is TGCAGCGTTGGGACTAACTATGGCTACACCTTC. This translates into CSVGTNYGYTF.

The V gene is TRBV10-3, the J gene TRBJ2-1; D is unresolved. This CDR3 contains 11 residues. CDR1 and CDR2 from the germline V gene are ENHRY and SYGVKD. Trimming cost V 3 bases and J 8 bases, with 5 bases left between them. This CDR3 reads CAISEVDEQFF. Here the CDR3 DNA reads TGTGCCATCAGTGAAGTCGATGAGCAGTTCTTC.

The rearrangement joins TRBV7-2 to TRBJ1-5; tentatively, D is TRBD1 (6 bases). Trimming shortened V by 0 bases and J by 0 bases, and 9 bases separated the two germline ends. Germline CDR1 and CDR2: SGHTA and FQGNSA. CDR3 length equals 16 residues. Written as DNA, the CDR3 is TGTGCCAGCAGCTTAGCGGGACATTATAGCAATCAGCCCCAGCATTTT. Translated, it gives CASSLAGHYSNQPQHF.

Remarks on this clone: Other nucleotide sequences in the sample specify the same CDR3. In DNA form, the CDR3 reads TGTGCTAGTGGTTTGGGCGATACGCAGTATTTT. This sequence encodes CASGLGDTQYF. The chain is built from TRBV12-5 and TRBJ2-3; no clear D. The V end lost 1 base, the J end lost 6 bases, and 2 bases lay between the germline ends. Germline V CDR1 and CDR2: LGHNT, FRNRAP. This CDR3 is 11 amino acids long.